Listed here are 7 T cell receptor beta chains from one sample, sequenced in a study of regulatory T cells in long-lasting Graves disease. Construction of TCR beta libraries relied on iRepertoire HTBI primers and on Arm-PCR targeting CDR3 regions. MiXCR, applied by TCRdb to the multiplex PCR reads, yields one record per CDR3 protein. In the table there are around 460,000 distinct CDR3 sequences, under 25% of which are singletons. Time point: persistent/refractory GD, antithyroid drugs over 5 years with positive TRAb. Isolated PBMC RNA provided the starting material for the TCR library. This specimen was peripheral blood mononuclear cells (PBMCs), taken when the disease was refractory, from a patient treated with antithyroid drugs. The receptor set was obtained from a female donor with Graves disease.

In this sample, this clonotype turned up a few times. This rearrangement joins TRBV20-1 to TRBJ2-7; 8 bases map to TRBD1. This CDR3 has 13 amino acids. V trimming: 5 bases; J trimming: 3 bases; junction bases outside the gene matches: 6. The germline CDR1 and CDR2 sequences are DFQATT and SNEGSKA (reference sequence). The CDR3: CSAPDRESYEQYF. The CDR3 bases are TGCAGTGCTCCGGACAGGGAAAGCTACGAGCAGTACTTC.

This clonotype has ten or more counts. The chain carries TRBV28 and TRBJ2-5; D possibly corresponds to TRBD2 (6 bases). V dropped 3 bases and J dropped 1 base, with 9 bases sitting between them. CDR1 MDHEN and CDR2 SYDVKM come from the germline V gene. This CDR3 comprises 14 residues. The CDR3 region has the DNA TGTGCCAGCAGTTTGGCGGGACGCCAAGAGACCCAGTACTTC. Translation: CASSLAGRQETQYF.

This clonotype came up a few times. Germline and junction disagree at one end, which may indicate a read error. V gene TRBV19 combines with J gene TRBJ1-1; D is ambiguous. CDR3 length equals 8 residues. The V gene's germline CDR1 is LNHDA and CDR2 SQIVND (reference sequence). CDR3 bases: TGTGCCACCGGAGGCTCCAACTTT. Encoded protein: CATGGSNF.

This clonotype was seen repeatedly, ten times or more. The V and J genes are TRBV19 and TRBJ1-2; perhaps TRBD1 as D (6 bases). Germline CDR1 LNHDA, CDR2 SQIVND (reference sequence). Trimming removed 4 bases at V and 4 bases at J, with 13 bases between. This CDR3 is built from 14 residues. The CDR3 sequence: CASSTWTAGYGYTF. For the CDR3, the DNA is TGTGCCAGTAGTACCTGGACAGCCGGCTATGGCTACACCTTC.

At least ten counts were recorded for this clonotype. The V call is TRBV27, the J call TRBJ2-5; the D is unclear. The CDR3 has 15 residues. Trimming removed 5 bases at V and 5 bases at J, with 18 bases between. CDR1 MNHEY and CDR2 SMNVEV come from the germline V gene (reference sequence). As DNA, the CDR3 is TGTGCCAGCAGTGGTGGTGGTCCGGTTTTGGAGACCCAGTACTTC. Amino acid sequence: CASSGGGPVLETQYF.

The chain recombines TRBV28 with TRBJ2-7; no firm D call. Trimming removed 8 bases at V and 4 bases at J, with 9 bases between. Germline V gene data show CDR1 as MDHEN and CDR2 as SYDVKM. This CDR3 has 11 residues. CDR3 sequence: CASGPSYEQYF. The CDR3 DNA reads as TGTGCCAGCGGTCCGTCTTACGAGCAGTACTTC.

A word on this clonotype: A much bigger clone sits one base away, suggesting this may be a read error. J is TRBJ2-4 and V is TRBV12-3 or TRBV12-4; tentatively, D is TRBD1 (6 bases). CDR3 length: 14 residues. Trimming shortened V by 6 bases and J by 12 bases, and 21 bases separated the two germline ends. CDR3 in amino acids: CASRISGQLDTQYF. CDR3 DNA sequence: TGTGCCAGCAGGATAAGCGGACAGCTTGACACTCAGTACTTC.